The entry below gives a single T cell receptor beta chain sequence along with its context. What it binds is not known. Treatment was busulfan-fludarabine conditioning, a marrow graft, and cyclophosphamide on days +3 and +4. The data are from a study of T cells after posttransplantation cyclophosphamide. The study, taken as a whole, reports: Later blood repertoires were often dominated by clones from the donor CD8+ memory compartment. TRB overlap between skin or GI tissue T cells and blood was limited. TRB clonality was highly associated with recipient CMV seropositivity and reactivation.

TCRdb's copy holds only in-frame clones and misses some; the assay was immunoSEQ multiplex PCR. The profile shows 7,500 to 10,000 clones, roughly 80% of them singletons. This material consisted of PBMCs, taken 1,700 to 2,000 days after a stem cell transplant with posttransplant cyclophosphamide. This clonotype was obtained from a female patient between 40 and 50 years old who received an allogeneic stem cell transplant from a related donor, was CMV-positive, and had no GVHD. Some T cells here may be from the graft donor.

The CDR3 region has the DNA TGTGCCAGCAGCTTAGGTTTGGCCTCGGGCACTGAAGCTTTCTTT. Encoded protein: CASSLGLASGTEAFF. The chain couples TRBV7-9 to TRBJ1-1; no firm D call. This CDR3 comprises 15 residues. Germline CDR1 SEHNR, CDR2 FQNEAQ (reference sequence). The V end lost 1 base, the J end lost 4 bases, and 13 bases lay between the germline ends.